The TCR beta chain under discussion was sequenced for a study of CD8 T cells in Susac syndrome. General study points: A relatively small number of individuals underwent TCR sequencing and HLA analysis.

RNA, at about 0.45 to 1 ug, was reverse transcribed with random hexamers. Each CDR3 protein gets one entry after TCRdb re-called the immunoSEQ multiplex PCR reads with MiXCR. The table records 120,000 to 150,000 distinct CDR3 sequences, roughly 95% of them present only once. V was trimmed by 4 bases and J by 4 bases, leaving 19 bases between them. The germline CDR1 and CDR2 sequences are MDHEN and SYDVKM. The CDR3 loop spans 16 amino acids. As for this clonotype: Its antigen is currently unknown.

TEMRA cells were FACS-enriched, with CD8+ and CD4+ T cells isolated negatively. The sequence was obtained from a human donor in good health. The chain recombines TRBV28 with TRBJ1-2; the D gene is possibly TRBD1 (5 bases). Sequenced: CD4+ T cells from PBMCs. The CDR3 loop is CASSSIIGTTPYGYTF. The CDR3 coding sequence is TGTGCCAGCAGTTCAATCATCGGGACGACACCCTATGGCTACACCTTC.